Presented here are 2 T cell receptor beta chains from one specimen sequenced in a study of T-cell memory formation after mild COVID-19 (dated by TCRdb to the early 2020s). The library was generated by 5' RACE. Reads for this sample came from an Illumina NovaSeq 6000. The public sequencing data were trimmed at Q25 with fastp and processed into clonotypes with MiXCR by TCRdb, which kept only in-frame beta chains. Each record represents a unique CDR3 protein, reported with the most common genes and DNA among its rows. Counted in this sample were fewer than 40,000 distinct CDR3 sequences; 7% to 8% of them appeared once. The biggest ten clones account for 29% of the sample. Sequencing used PBMCs or a T cell subset sorted from them (not recorded which). All receptors derive from a man between 18 and 29 years old who had mild COVID-19 (a few samples of this study predate the infection). The sample titles of this study are shuffled in the database, so cell type and time point are left out; the donor was told from shared clones.

This clonotype was seen at least ten times. The chain is built from TRBV4-1 and TRBJ2-5; a possible D gene is TRBD2 (5 bases). CDR1 is MGHRA, CDR2 YSYEKL, per germline. This CDR3 is built from 16 residues. The V gene lost 1 base and the J gene lost 2 bases, with 14 bases spanning the gap. The CDR3 nucleotides read TGCGCCAGCAGCCAAGGAGAGGGAGAGGGACAAGAGACCCAGTACTTC. This translates into CASSQGEGEGQETQYF.

The V call is TRBV25-1, the J call TRBJ2-3, with D tentatively TRBD1 (5 bases). This CDR3 is 15 amino acids long. The V end was cut by 1 base, the J end by 12 bases, with 20 bases between. Germline-derived CDR1 and CDR2 are MGHDK and SYGVNS. In DNA, the CDR3 is TGTGCCAGCAGTGAATCCCCAGGGAATGAGTTTAGTCAGTATTTT. This sequence encodes CASSESPGNEFSQYF.